The clone carrying this T cell receptor beta chain was found once. TCRdb's copy holds only in-frame clones and misses some; the assay was immunoSEQ multiplex PCR. The sample holds 25,000 to 35,000 clones, 90% seen once. These data come from a study of blood T cell repertoires in COVID-19. V lost 3 bases, J lost 6 bases, and 9 bases stayed unmatched. The CDR3 sequence is 17 residues long. Germline V lookup: CDR1 KGHSH, CDR2 LQKENI. The receptor was isolated from a man between 65 and 85 years old with active or convalescent COVID-19. This sequence joins TRBV18 and TRBJ2-2, with TRBD2 matching 11 bases. Sequencing input: peripheral blood. The CDR3 sequence is CASSPVTSGSGPGELFF. The CDR3 bases are TGTGCCAGCTCACCCGTCACTAGCGGGAGTGGTCCCGGGGAGCTGTTTTTT.